The 25 T cell receptor beta chains listed next were all sequenced from one sample in a study of monozygotic twins with inflammatory bowel disease. Following a re-call of the 5' RACE reads, TCRdb has one entry per CDR3 protein and lacks DNA. This table lists fewer than 350,000 distinct CDR3 sequences. Source material: blood. Source of these receptors: a human donor with ulcerative colitis or Crohn's disease, or a healthy co-twin of an affected twin (not recorded which).

The chain uses TRBV5-1 and TRBJ2-5; the TCRdb call, TRBD2, lacks DNA for checking. The CDR3 consists of 15 residues. Germline CDR1 is SGHRS and CDR2 is YFSETQ. The CDR3: CASSWQGSGQETQYF. The variable domain in full, with the rest retrieved from reference TRBV5-1 and TRBJ2-5, is KAGVTQTPRYLIKTRGQQVTLSCSPISGHRSVSWYQQTPGQGLQFLFEYFSETQRNKGNFPGRFSGRQFSNSRSEMNVSTLELGDSALYLCASSWQGSGQETQYFGPGTRLLVL.

V gene TRBV2 combines with J gene TRBJ2-7; the D call from TCRdb, TRBD2, cannot be confirmed without DNA. The CDR3 runs to 15 residues. Per the germline V gene, CDR1 is SNHLY and CDR2 is FYNNEI. The CDR3 protein is CASRAAGPPSYEQYF.

The chain links TRBV4-1 to TRBJ1-2. Per the germline V gene, CDR1 is MGHRA and CDR2 is YSYEKL. The CDR3 loop spans 11 amino acids. This CDR3 reads CASSQERGYTF.

The chain couples TRBV29-1 to TRBJ2-1. CDR1 and CDR2 from the germline V gene are SQVTM and ANQGSEA. The length of the CDR3 is 13 residues. The CDR3 sequence: CSVVVSPYNEQFF.

This CDR3 is CSARQGSTDTQYF. The chain couples TRBV20-1 to TRBJ2-3; the TCRdb D gene call, TRBD1, has no DNA to confirm it. Per the germline V gene, CDR1 is DFQATT and CDR2 is SNEGSKA (reference sequence). CDR3 length: 13 amino acids.

This chain joins TRBV6-2 or TRBV6-3 and TRBJ2-7; as DNA is missing, the TRBD2 call by TCRdb cannot be tested. Germline CDR1 MNHEY, CDR2 SVGEGT. The CDR3 spans 14 residues. The CDR3 here is CASSYLSGVSEQYF.

V usage is TRBV30 and J usage is TRBJ2-1. The length of the CDR3 is 12 residues. Germline values: CDR1 GTSNPN, CDR2 SVGIG (reference sequence). The CDR3 protein is CAWSVEGNEQFF.

The J gene is TRBJ2-1, the V gene TRBV3-1. Germline-derived CDR1 and CDR2 are LGHDT and YNNKEL (reference sequence). The CDR3 spans 16 residues. This CDR3 is CASSQDFGVSYNEQFF.

V usage is TRBV5-1 and J usage is TRBJ2-7. The CDR3 totals 17 residues. The V gene's germline CDR1 is SGHRS and CDR2 YFSETQ. CDR3 residues: CASSKFLTDGLGYEQYF.

V gene TRBV20-1 combines with J gene TRBJ1-5; the D call of TRBD1 rests on TCRdb alone, since no DNA is present to check it. This CDR3 has 14 residues. Germline V gene data show CDR1 as DFQATT and CDR2 as SNEGSKA (reference sequence). The CDR3: CSASPAGDNQPQHF.

V gene TRBV4-1 combines with J gene TRBJ1-1; TCRdb's assignment of TRBD1 cannot be checked, as there is no DNA. The CDR3 extends over 14 amino acids. The V gene's germline CDR1 is MGHRA and CDR2 YSYEKL. CDR3 in amino acids: CASSLTPGEAEAFF.

The chain combines TRBV20-1 with TRBJ2-7; TCRdb gives TRBD2 as the D gene, but with no DNA this cannot be confirmed. The CDR3 consists of 13 residues. Per the germline V gene, CDR1 is DFQATT and CDR2 is SNEGSKA (reference sequence). Here the CDR3 reads CSAPDYRSYEQYF.

The genes are TRBV5-1 and TRBJ2-6; TCRdb's D call of TRBD1 is untestable without DNA. The CDR3 length is 20 residues. CDR1 SGHRS and CDR2 YFSETQ come from the germline V gene. The CDR3: CASSLLHGTGGISGANVLTF.

The chain employs TRBV5-1 and TRBJ2-7; the TCRdb call, TRBD2, lacks DNA for checking. The CDR3 loop spans 16 amino acids. CDR1 and CDR2 (germline): SGHRS, YFSETQ. The CDR3 here is CASSLATGAQAYEQYF.

The chain couples TRBV20-1 to TRBJ2-7; the D gene TCRdb calls, TRBD1, cannot be checked with no DNA. The CDR3 has 15 residues. Germline-derived CDR1 and CDR2 are DFQATT and SNEGSKA (reference sequence). The CDR3 is CSALLGTGYTYEQYF.

This CDR3 is CASSLRQGSGNTEAFF. The chain recombines TRBV5-1 with TRBJ1-1; lacking DNA, the TRBD1 call made by TCRdb goes unchecked. Germline CDR1 SGHRS, CDR2 YFSETQ. The CDR3 covers 16 residues.

The chain uses TRBV19 and TRBJ1-5; TCRdb selects TRBD1, and the lack of DNA leaves this call unchecked. The CDR3 length is 18 residues. Per the germline V gene, CDR1 is LNHDA and CDR2 is SQIVND (reference sequence). The CDR3 protein is CASSTGQNPRVKNQPQHF.

The chain couples TRBV7-2 to TRBJ2-1; the D call of TRBD2 rests on TCRdb alone, since no DNA is present to check it. Germline V gene sequence: CDR1 SGHTA, CDR2 FQGNSA. This CDR3 is built from 14 residues. CDR3 protein: CASRGLAGSNEQFF.

This sequence joins TRBV6-2 or TRBV6-3 and TRBJ2-3; TCRdb selects TRBD2, and the lack of DNA leaves this call unchecked. Germline CDR1 MNHEY, CDR2 SVGEGT. The length of the CDR3 is 13 residues. The CDR3 is CASSSRETDTQYF.

V gene TRBV29-1 combines with J gene TRBJ1-1. CDR1 and CDR2 from the germline V gene are SQVTM and ANQGSEA. CDR3 length: 11 residues. The CDR3 spells CSVGVNTEAFF.

V usage is TRBV5-1 and J usage is TRBJ2-5; TCRdb returns TRBD1, unconfirmable since there is no DNA. The CDR3 covers 14 residues. The germline CDR1 and CDR2 sequences are SGHRS and YFSETQ. The CDR3 sequence is CASSAGERRETQYF.

J is TRBJ2-2 and V is TRBV9. This CDR3 has 15 residues. Germline V gene data show CDR1 as SGDLS and CDR2 as YYNGEE. The chain's CDR3 is CASGVTYQNTGELFF.

This rearrangement joins TRBV20-1 to TRBJ1-2; checking the TCRdb D call of TRBD1 is not possible without DNA. The CDR3 has 16 amino acids. Germline-derived CDR1 and CDR2 are DFQATT and SNEGSKA (reference sequence). CDR3 in amino acids: CSARRTGPAEGYGYTF.

The V and J genes are TRBV6-1 and TRBJ2-6; lacking DNA, the TRBD2 call made by TCRdb goes unchecked. Germline CDR1 reads MNHNS; CDR2 reads SASEGT. The CDR3 runs 14 residues. The CDR3 sequence is CASSGHSGANVLTF.

This rearrangement joins TRBV10-3 to TRBJ2-7; the D gene TCRdb calls, TRBD1, cannot be checked with no DNA. CDR3 size: 13 residues. The germline V gene encodes CDR1 ENHRY and CDR2 SYGVKD. The CDR3 spells CAISSDGGYEQYF.